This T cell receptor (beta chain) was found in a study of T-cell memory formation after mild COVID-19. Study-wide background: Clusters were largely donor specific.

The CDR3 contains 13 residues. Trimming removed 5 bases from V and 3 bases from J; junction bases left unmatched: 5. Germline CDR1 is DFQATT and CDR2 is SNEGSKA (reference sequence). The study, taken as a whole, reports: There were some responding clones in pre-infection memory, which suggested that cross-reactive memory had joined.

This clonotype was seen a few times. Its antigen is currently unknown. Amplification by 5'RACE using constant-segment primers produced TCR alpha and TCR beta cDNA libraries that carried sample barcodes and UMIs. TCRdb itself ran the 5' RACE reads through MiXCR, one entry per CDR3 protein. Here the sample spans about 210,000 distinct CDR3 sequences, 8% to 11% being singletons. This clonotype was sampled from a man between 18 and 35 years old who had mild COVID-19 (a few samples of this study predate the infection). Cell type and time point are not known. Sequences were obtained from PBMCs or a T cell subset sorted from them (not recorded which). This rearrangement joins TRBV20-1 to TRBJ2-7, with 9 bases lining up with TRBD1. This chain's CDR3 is CSASRTGVYEQYF. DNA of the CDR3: TGCAGTGCTTCCCGGACAGGGGTCTACGAGCAGTACTTC.